The clone carrying this T cell receptor beta chain has a handful of counts. Genes and germline are mouse. After pooling, cutaneous lymph node cells were sorted with CD4, CD8alpha, NKG2D, NKG2ACE and other markers. This entry is derived from a study of CD8+ T cells in alopecia areata. The sequencing template was cDNA reverse transcribed from extracted RNA. Sequencing was performed with immunoSEQ multiplex PCR; in TCRdb, only in-frame clones are kept and a portion is missing. Recorded here are 200,000 to 300,000 clones, none singletons. This receptor was identified in a C3H/HeJ mouse with alopecia areata. The strain is characterized by the MHC haplotype H2-k. What was sequenced was CD4+ T cells sorted from a lymph node.

The part of the CDR3 DNA that was read is TGTGCCAGCAGTGATCGGGACAGGGAGAGGGCAAACACA. This sequence encodes CASSDRDRERANT. The full CDR3 reads CASSDRDRERANTEVFF. The chain carries TRBV13-1 and TRBJ1-1, with 9 positions matching TRBD1. The missing CDR3 end, 4 residues past where the read stops, is filled in from the germline J gene. The germline gives CDR1 NSHNY, CDR2 SYGAGN. This CDR3 is built from 17 residues. The junction had 7 bases not matched to a gene; V was cut back by 1 base and J by 0 bases.